Presented here are 25 T cell receptor beta chains from one specimen sequenced in a study of cytomegalovirus exposure and HLA in healthy donors. 13 Jbeta primers and 60 Vbeta primers were used for the PCR. Profiling relied on immunoSEQ multiplex PCR, and the TCRdb table lists in-frame clones only, not all of them. The sample includes fewer than 60,000 clones, roughly 80% of them seen just once. The sequencing input was PBMCs. These receptors were obtained from a middle-aged woman in good health and CMV-seropositive.

This chain joins TRBV27 and TRBJ2-3, with 11 positions matching TRBD2. The CDR3 totals 18 residues. V was clipped by 4 bases and J by 4 bases; unmatched bases: 13. CDR1 is MNHEY, CDR2 SMNVEV, per germline (reference sequence). The CDR3 DNA is TGTGCCAGCAGTTATTTAGGGATTACTAGCGGGGGCGCAGATACGCAGTATTTT. Its translation: CASSYLGITSGGADTQYF.

The chain is built from TRBV18 and TRBJ1-5; 8 nucleotides align to TRBD1. The CDR3 is 17 amino acids. The germline V gene encodes CDR1 KGHSH and CDR2 LQKENI. The V gene end was trimmed by 4 bases and the J gene end by 2 bases; junction bases not matched to a gene: 10. CDR3 in amino acids: CASSRDPPGQGNQPQHF. CDR3 DNA sequence: TGTGCCAGCTCACGAGACCCCCCGGGACAGGGCAATCAGCCCCAGCATTTT.

The chain joins TRBV19 to TRBJ2-7, with 10 bases aligning to TRBD1. Germline-derived CDR1 and CDR2 are LNHDA and SQIVND (reference sequence). V lost 5 bases to trimming and J lost 9 bases; unmatched junction nucleotides: 13. The CDR3 contains 15 residues. The CDR3 loop reads CASSVGQGGSDRQYF. The CDR3 DNA reads TGTGCCAGTAGTGTCGGACAGGGGGGATCTGATAGGCAGTACTTC.

The chain combines TRBV5-4 with TRBJ2-5; 8 nucleotides line up with TRBD1. CDR3 length: 16 amino acids. The ends lost 4 bases at V and 2 bases at J; junction bases unmatched: 10. Germline V CDR1 and CDR2: SGHNT, YYREEE (reference sequence). Here the CDR3 reads CASSHTGTGLQETQYF. The CDR3 nucleotides read TGTGCCAGCAGCCACACCGGGACAGGACTACAAGAGACCCAGTACTTC. Combining the CDR3 with reference TRBV5-4 and TRBJ2-5 gives the whole variable domain ETGVTQSPTHLIKTRGQQVTLRCSSQSGHNTVSWYQQALGQGPQFIFQYYREEENGRGNFPPRFSGLQFPNYSSELNVNALELDDSALYLCASSHTGTGLQETQYFGPGTRLLVL.

J is TRBJ2-2 and V is TRBV6-5; D ambiguous. This CDR3 spans 16 amino acids. Per germline, CDR1 MNHEY and CDR2 SVGAGI. The ends were cut back, 2 bases at V and 6 bases at J, with 16 bases in the middle. The CDR3 nucleotides are TGTGCCAGCAGTTACGGCCAGGAAATAACCGCCGGGGAGCTGTTTTTT. Protein product: CASSYGQEITAGELFF.

This chain joins TRBV7-9 and TRBJ1-5, with D uncertain. The germline CDR1 and CDR2 sequences are SEHNR and FQNEAQ (reference sequence). The CDR3 sequence is 15 residues long. Trimming removed 1 base at V and 10 bases at J, with 17 bases between. In nucleotides, the CDR3 is TGTGCCAGCAGCTTAGGAGGGCGCCGGGAGGATCCCCAGCATTTT. This codes for CASSLGGRREDPQHF.

The chain recombines TRBV5-4 with TRBJ2-7, with unresolved D. V lost 2 bases to trimming and J lost 4 bases, with 7 bases between them. Looked up from germline, CDR1 is SGHNT and CDR2 is YYREEE (reference sequence). The CDR3 runs 12 residues. CDR3: CASSFALYEQYF. The CDR3 DNA reads as TGTGCCAGCAGCTTTGCCCTATACGAGCAGTACTTC.

The chain employs TRBV6-5 and TRBJ1-2, with D perhaps TRBD1 (6 bases). CDR1 is MNHEY, CDR2 SVGAGI, per germline. The CDR3 runs 12 residues. Trimming stripped 2 bases from V and 8 bases from J, with 9 bases between. The CDR3 is CASSYTGTGYTF. The CDR3 DNA reads TGTGCCAGCAGTTACACCGGGACAGGCTACACCTTC.

This sequence joins TRBV6-1 and TRBJ1-6, with 9 positions matching TRBD1. The trim removed 0 bases at V and 6 bases at J, leaving 3 bases unmatched. This CDR3 has 16 residues. Germline V gives CDR1 MNHNS, CDR2 SASEGT. The CDR3 DNA is TGTGCCAGCAGTGAAGCACCGGGACAGGGTAATTCACCCCTCCACTTT. This codes for CASSEAPGQGNSPLHF.

Worth noting for this clone: The same CDR3 is also encoded by other DNA sequences in this sample. V is TRBV7-9 and J is TRBJ1-2; 10 positions match TRBD1. V dropped 7 bases and J dropped 1; count of bases not matched to a gene: 6. The CDR3 is made up of 15 amino acids. Looked up from germline, CDR1 is SEHNR and CDR2 is FQNEAQ (reference sequence). The CDR3 region is CASMRTGGLNYGYTF. For the CDR3, the DNA is TGTGCCAGCATGCGGACAGGGGGTCTTAACTATGGCTACACCTTC.

The DNA for the CDR3 is TGTGCCAGTAGCCCAGGACAGGGGTTAAGAGAGACCCAGTACTTC. As protein: CASSPGQGLRETQYF. The chain combines TRBV19 with TRBJ2-5; TRBD1 agrees at 9 bases. V lost 6 bases, J lost 4 bases, and 9 bases stayed unmatched. The CDR3 loop spans 15 amino acids. Looked up from germline, CDR1 is LNHDA and CDR2 is SQIVND (reference sequence).

The chain has TRBV5-1 and TRBJ2-7; TRBD1 aligns across 9 bases. V gave up 3 bases and J gave up 5 bases; unmatched junction bases: 9. There are 15 residues in the CDR3. CDR1 and CDR2 from the germline V gene are SGHRS and YFSETQ. The CDR3 loop is CASSSRDRDADEQYF. The CDR3 DNA is TGCGCCAGCAGCTCCCGGGACAGGGACGCGGACGAGCAGTACTTC. The variable domain in full, completed from reference TRBV5-1 and TRBJ2-7, reads KAGVTQTPRYLIKTRGQQVTLSCSPISGHRSVSWYQQTPGQGLQFLFEYFSETQRNKGNFPGRFSGRQFSNSRSEMNVSTLELGDSALYLCASSSRDRDADEQYFGPGTRLTVT.

The rearrangement links TRBV5-6 to TRBJ2-5; 7 bases match TRBD1. Germline CDR1 and CDR2: SGHDT and YYEEEE. Trimming at V came to 6 bases and at J to 1 base, leaving 12 bases not matched to a gene. CDR3 length equals 16 residues. This CDR3 is CASTTGGQVAQETQYF. The DNA of the CDR3 is TGTGCCAGCACCACGGGCGGACAGGTGGCCCAAGAGACCCAGTACTTC.

This clone has more than one count but fewer than ten. The chain has TRBV4-1 and TRBJ1-1; TRBD1 is a possible D gene (5 bases). The V and J ends lost 0 bases and 5 bases respectively, with 10 bases between them. Germline assignment: CDR1 MGHRA and CDR2 YSYEKL. The CDR3 runs 14 residues. The CDR3 region has the DNA TGCGCCAGCAGCCAAGAGGACGGGGGAACTGAAGCTTTCTTT. It yields the protein CASSQEDGGTEAFF.

Details on this clone: The junction does not match germline at one end; this may be a read error. The chain employs TRBV7-9 and TRBJ2-7; possible D gene TRBD2, 5 bases. Germline V lookup: CDR1 SEHNR, CDR2 FQNEAQ (reference sequence). The CDR3 is made up of 16 amino acids. The CDR3 coding sequence is TGTTCCAGCAGCCACCCGTGGGAGCCCGGGGCCTACGAGCAGTACTTC. Encoded protein: CSSSHPWEPGAYEQYF.

J is TRBJ2-7 and V is TRBV10-3; weak D call: TRBD2 (5 bases). V lost 2 bases and J 5 bases, leaving 13 bases between the germline ends. This CDR3 is 14 amino acids long. Germline assignment: CDR1 ENHRY and CDR2 SYGVKD. Here the CDR3 reads CAISEGFSVHEQYF. The CDR3 nucleotides are TGTGCCATCAGTGAGGGGTTTAGCGTCCACGAGCAGTACTTC.

V and J are TRBV7-8 and TRBJ1-5, with D perhaps matching TRBD1 (6 bases). Trimming shortened V by 1 base and J by 7 bases, and 11 bases separated the two germline ends. This CDR3 spans 14 amino acids. Germline-derived CDR1 and CDR2 are SGHVS and FQNEAQ. The CDR3 protein is CASSLDRASQPQHF. For the CDR3, the DNA is TGTGCCAGCAGCTTAGACAGGGCGAGCCAGCCCCAGCATTTT. The entire variable domain, with the rest obtained from reference TRBV7-8 and TRBJ1-5, is as follows: GAGVSQSPRYKVAKRGQDVALRCDPISGHVSLFWYQQALGQGPEFLTYFQNEAQLDKSGLPSDRFFAERPEGSVSTLKIQRTQQEDSAVYLCASSLDRASQPQHFGDGTRLSIL.

The genes are TRBV4-1 and TRBJ2-1, with a tentative D call TRBD1 (6 bases). Per the germline V gene, CDR1 is MGHRA and CDR2 is YSYEKL. V was pared by 1 base and J by 7 bases, with 14 bases between. CDR3 length: 15 amino acids. CDR3 sequence: CASSQVEQGGNEQFF. CDR3 nucleotides: TGCGCCAGCAGCCAAGTCGAACAGGGTGGTAATGAGCAGTTCTTC.

This rearrangement joins TRBV18 to TRBJ2-1, with D perhaps matching TRBD1 (5 bases). The length of the CDR3 is 13 residues. Trimming pared 5 bases from V and 10 bases from J, leaving 15 bases between. Per germline, CDR1 KGHSH and CDR2 LQKENI. The CDR3 sequence is CASSEGQGLEQFF. CDR3 nucleotide sequence: TGTGCCAGCTCAGAAGGACAAGGGCTGGAGCAGTTCTTC.

The genes are TRBV4-2 and TRBJ2-5; 9 bases fit TRBD2. The CDR3 length is 16 residues. V gave up 4 bases and J gave up 2 bases; unmatched junction bases: 8. CDR1 and CDR2 from the germline V gene are LGHNA and YNFKEQ. The CDR3 DNA reads as TGTGCCAGCAGCCTCGAGGGTAGCGGGGGTCAAGAGACCCAGTACTTC. Its protein product is CASSLEGSGGQETQYF.

The chain links TRBV10-1 to TRBJ2-1; a possible D gene is TRBD2 (6 bases). This CDR3 spans 16 amino acids. Germline CDR1 reads WNHNN; CDR2 reads SYGVQD (reference sequence). Trimming removed 1 base at V and 8 bases at J, with 18 bases between. The DNA for the CDR3 is TGCGCCAGCAGTGAGTTCCGACTAGAGGGGCGGTATGAGCAGTTCTTC. As protein: CASSEFRLEGRYEQFF.

The J gene is TRBJ1-6, the V gene TRBV5-1; a weak D match, TRBD1 (6 bases). Per germline, CDR1 SGHRS and CDR2 YFSETQ. Trimming cost V 0 bases and J 8 bases, with 9 bases left between them. This CDR3 is built from 14 residues. For the CDR3, the DNA is TGCGCCAGCAGCTTGGAGGACAGCCATTCACCCCTCCACTTT. It translates to CASSLEDSHSPLHF. Drawing the rest from reference TRBV5-1 and TRBJ1-6, the complete variable domain is KAGVTQTPRYLIKTRGQQVTLSCSPISGHRSVSWYQQTPGQGLQFLFEYFSETQRNKGNFPGRFSGRQFSNSRSEMNVSTLELGDSALYLCASSLEDSHSPLHFGNGTRLTVT.

The chain joins TRBV7-2 to TRBJ1-6; 8 nucleotides line up with TRBD1. V lost 6 bases to trimming and J lost 2 bases; unmatched junction nucleotides: 12. The CDR3 has 18 residues. CDR1 SGHTA and CDR2 FQGNSA come from the germline V gene. The CDR3 coding sequence is TGTGCCAGCAGAAAACCCCCAGGGGGCATCGCCTATAATTCACCCCTCCACTTT. Translation gives CASRKPPGGIAYNSPLHF.

The chain employs TRBV7-2 and TRBJ1-2; D remains unclear. This CDR3 spans 16 amino acids. The ends were cut back, 5 bases at V and 1 base at J, with 17 bases in the middle. CDR1 and CDR2 from the germline V gene are SGHTA and FQGNSA. This chain's CDR3 is CASSQRADNINYGYTF. CDR3 nucleotides: TGTGCCAGCAGCCAGAGGGCCGACAACATTAACTATGGCTACACCTTC.

The genes are TRBV6-1 and TRBJ1-1; D gene uncertain. This CDR3 has 13 residues. With 3 bases removed from V and 1 base from J, the gap between germline ends came to 6 bases. CDR1 and CDR2 (germline): MNHNS, SASEGT. The CDR3 DNA follows: TGTGCCAGCAGTGAGACACCGAACACTGAAGCTTTCTTT. This sequence encodes CASSETPNTEAFF.